The rows below give T cell receptor beta chains drawn from one sample of a study of regulatory T cells in long-lasting Graves disease. A single record per CDR3 protein comes from TCRdb applying MiXCR to the multiplex PCR reads. Of around 480,000 distinct CDR3 sequences listed, about 17% were seen once; the top ten hold 10% to 15%. This sample also belongs to another study, concerning T cells in Graves' hyperthyroidism and ophthalmopathy.

Material: peripheral blood mononuclear cells (PBMCs), obtained at new diagnosis, from a patient treated with antithyroid drugs. The source is a man between 35 and 55 years old with Graves disease. Both conserved end residues are part of each CDR3. The order of the fields is V gene, D gene, clone size, J gene, CDR3 DNA, CDR3 protein. The D gene is left open where the match is weak. Some rows mark clone size as missing; the rest say once, few, many or name a class of expanded clone.

v_call: TRBV25-1
d_call: -
clone_size: many
j_call: TRBJ2-7
cdr3_nt: TGTGCCAGCAGTGAATTGGGGGGCTACTCCTACGAGCAGTACTTC
cdr3_aa: CASSELGGYSYEQYF

v_call: TRBV19
d_call: TRBD1
clone_size: few
j_call: TRBJ2-5
cdr3_nt: TGTGCCAGTAGTATAGGACAGGGGGAAGAGACCCAGTACTTC
cdr3_aa: CASSIGQGEETQYF

v_call: TRBV7-9
d_call: TRBD2
clone_size: many
j_call: TRBJ2-1
cdr3_nt: TGTGCCGGTACCGGGACTAGCGACCGCTACAATGAGCAGTTCTTC
cdr3_aa: CAGTGTSDRYNEQFF

v_call: TRBV9
d_call: -
clone_size: few
j_call: TRBJ1-1
cdr3_nt: TGTGCCAGCAGCGTCCCGGGGCCAGGGTTCGAAACTGAAGCTTTCTTT
cdr3_aa: CASSVPGPGFETEAFF

v_call: TRBV6-1
d_call: TRBD1
clone_size: many
j_call: TRBJ1-5
cdr3_nt: TGTGCCAGCAGGATGACAGGGGAGAAGGCGAGCAATCAGCCCCAGCATTTT
cdr3_aa: CASRMTGEKASNQPQHF

v_call: TRBV7-2
d_call: TRBD2
clone_size: few
j_call: TRBJ2-4
cdr3_nt: TGTGCCAGCAGCTCGGGACTAGCGGGAGGGCCTAACATTCAGTACTTC
cdr3_aa: CASSSGLAGGPNIQYF

v_call: TRBV27
d_call: -
clone_size: many
j_call: TRBJ2-2
cdr3_nt: TGTGCCAGCAGTTTAACCGGGGTACTCACCGGGGAGCTGTTTTTT
cdr3_aa: CASSLTGVLTGELFF

v_call: TRBV20-1
d_call: TRBD2
clone_size: many
j_call: TRBJ2-7
cdr3_nt: TGCAGTGCTAAGGGACTAGCGGGAGGGCCTTTTACCTACGAGCAGTACTTC
cdr3_aa: CSAKGLAGGPFTYEQYF

v_call: TRBV11-2
d_call: -
clone_size: many
j_call: TRBJ2-3
cdr3_nt: TGTGCCAGCAGCCCCCACACAACAGATACGCAGTATTTT
cdr3_aa: CASSPHTTDTQYF

v_call: TRBV5-1
d_call: -
clone_size: many
j_call: TRBJ2-5
cdr3_nt: TGCGCCAGCAGCCCTGGTGGGACCGCGGAGACCCAGTACTTC
cdr3_aa: CASSPGGTAETQYF

v_call: TRBV20-1
d_call: -
clone_size: many
j_call: TRBJ2-5
cdr3_nt: TGCAGTGCGAAGGACAGCCAAGAGACCCAGTACTTC
cdr3_aa: CSAKDSQETQYF

v_call: TRBV6-1
d_call: -
clone_size: -
j_call: TRBJ2-5
cdr3_nt: TGTGCCAGCACCCTACCAGGCCCGGACGGACAAGAGACCCAGTACTTC
cdr3_aa: CASTLPGPDGQETQYF

v_call: TRBV5-1
d_call: -
clone_size: few
j_call: TRBJ2-1
cdr3_nt: TGCGCCAGCAGCTTGGCCGGACAGCTTTCCTACAATGAGCAGTTCTTC
cdr3_aa: CASSLAGQLSYNEQFF

v_call: TRBV3-1
d_call: -
clone_size: -
j_call: TRBJ1-2
cdr3_nt: TGTGCCAGCAGCCAAGCTTTGACAGAGGCTAACTATGGCTACACCTTC
cdr3_aa: CASSQALTEANYGYTF

v_call: TRBV4-1
d_call: -
clone_size: many
j_call: TRBJ2-2
cdr3_nt: TGCGCCAGCAGCCACGCTGGAGAGGGCACCGGGGAGCTGTTTTTT
cdr3_aa: CASSHAGEGTGELFF

v_call: TRBV6-2/TRBV6-3
d_call: -
clone_size: many
j_call: TRBJ2-2
cdr3_nt: TGTGCCAGCAGTTACGCCTCGACGGGTACCGGGGAGCTGTTTTTT
cdr3_aa: CASSYASTGTGELFF

v_call: TRBV11-2
d_call: -
clone_size: many
j_call: TRBJ1-1
cdr3_nt: TGTGCCAGCAGCTTTTTAGGGGAAGATACTGAAGCTTTCTTT
cdr3_aa: CASSFLGEDTEAFF

v_call: TRBV20-1
d_call: -
clone_size: many
j_call: TRBJ2-1
cdr3_nt: TGCAGTGCTAGAGTACGGGGGTCTTACAATGAGCAGTTCTTC
cdr3_aa: CSARVRGSYNEQFF

v_call: TRBV11-2
d_call: TRBD1
clone_size: -
j_call: TRBJ2-4
cdr3_nt: TGTGCCAGCAGCTCCTCTACAGGGGACAAAAACATTCAGTACTTC
cdr3_aa: CASSSSTGDKNIQYF

v_call: TRBV2
d_call: -
clone_size: many
j_call: TRBJ1-3
cdr3_nt: TGTGCCAGCAGTTCCGACCAAGGGGGCACCATATATTTT
cdr3_aa: CASSSDQGGTIYF

v_call: TRBV30
d_call: -
clone_size: many
j_call: TRBJ1-2
cdr3_nt: TGTGCCTTACAGAAGGGGCCCGACCTTGGCTACACCTTC
cdr3_aa: CALQKGPDLGYTF

v_call: TRBV20-1
d_call: TRBD1
clone_size: -
j_call: TRBJ2-3
cdr3_nt: TGCAGTACTACCGGGACAGGGGACACAGATACGCAGTATTTT
cdr3_aa: CSTTGTGDTDTQYF

v_call: TRBV20-1
d_call: TRBD2
clone_size: -
j_call: TRBJ2-1
cdr3_nt: TGCAGTGCTAGTTGGGGGAGGGCGAATGAGCAGTTCTTC
cdr3_aa: CSASWGRANEQFF

v_call: TRBV9
d_call: -
clone_size: -
j_call: TRBJ2-2
cdr3_nt: TGTGCCAGCAGCGGAGGACAGCCGAACACCGGGGAGCTGTTTTTT
cdr3_aa: CASSGGQPNTGELFF

v_call: TRBV4-1
d_call: TRBD1
clone_size: few
j_call: TRBJ1-1
cdr3_nt: TGCGCCAGCAGCCATGGGGACAGGGGAATCATGAACACTGAAGCTTTCTTT
cdr3_aa: CASSHGDRGIMNTEAFF

v_call: TRBV2
d_call: -
clone_size: -
j_call: TRBJ1-1
cdr3_nt: TGTGCCAGCACAAAAATCGTGGGGGGCATAGGGGCTGAAGCTTTCTTT
cdr3_aa: CASTKIVGGIGAEAFF

v_call: TRBV28
d_call: -
clone_size: few
j_call: TRBJ1-6
cdr3_nt: TGTGCCAGCATTGAAACATTCTATAATTCACCCCTCCACTTT
cdr3_aa: CASIETFYNSPLHF

v_call: TRBV20-1
d_call: TRBD2
clone_size: many
j_call: TRBJ2-3
cdr3_nt: TGCAGTGCTAGAGGGGATTTAGCGGGGAGCACAGATACGCAGTATTTT
cdr3_aa: CSARGDLAGSTDTQYF

v_call: TRBV11-2
d_call: -
clone_size: many
j_call: TRBJ2-7
cdr3_nt: TGTGCCAGCAGCTTAGTTGGGGGACAAAACCCTCGGGGGCAGTACTTC
cdr3_aa: CASSLVGGQNPRGQYF

v_call: TRBV12-3/TRBV12-4
d_call: -
clone_size: many
j_call: TRBJ2-1
cdr3_nt: TGTGCCAGCAGTTGGACAGAAGACAATGAGCAGTTCTTC
cdr3_aa: CASSWTEDNEQFF

v_call: TRBV7-3
d_call: TRBD1
clone_size: few
j_call: TRBJ2-2
cdr3_nt: TGTGCCAGCAGCCCCCGAGGACAGGGATACACCGGGGAGCTGTTTTTT
cdr3_aa: CASSPRGQGYTGELFF

v_call: TRBV7-2
d_call: TRBD2
clone_size: many
j_call: TRBJ2-3
cdr3_nt: TGTGCCAGCAGTTCCTTTGGACTAGCGGCAGGGGATACGCAGTATTTT
cdr3_aa: CASSSFGLAAGDTQYF

v_call: TRBV5-1
d_call: -
clone_size: many
j_call: TRBJ2-7
cdr3_nt: TGCGCCAGCAGCGGGGGAATCTACGAGCAGTACTTC
cdr3_aa: CASSGGIYEQYF

v_call: TRBV28
d_call: -
clone_size: few
j_call: TRBJ2-1
cdr3_nt: TGTGCCAGCAGTTTGGGAAGCGTAGGCTACAATGAGCAGTTCTTC
cdr3_aa: CASSLGSVGYNEQFF

v_call: TRBV27
d_call: TRBD1
clone_size: many
j_call: TRBJ1-4
cdr3_nt: TGTGCCAGCAGCCTCGGACAGGGTCCTAATGAAAAACTGTTTTTT
cdr3_aa: CASSLGQGPNEKLFF

v_call: TRBV12-3/TRBV12-4
d_call: -
clone_size: many
j_call: TRBJ2-1
cdr3_nt: TGTGCCAGCAGTCAGAGCTCCTACAATGAGCAGTTCTTC
cdr3_aa: CASSQSSYNEQFF